This paragraph covers one T cell receptor beta chain sequence. It has no known antigen specificity. A much larger clone lies one base from this, so it may be a read error. Hyperthyroidism patients were aged 18 to 65 years and newly diagnosed, with disease duration of less than 2 months. The study excluded patients with uncontrolled infections, other autoimmune diseases, pregnancy or lactation. Diagnoses relied on clinical symptoms, serum thyroxine and TRAb, thyroid ultrasound and orbital computed tomography. Blood from progressor patients was collected at the time of first diagnosis with hyperthyroidism, before any ophthalmopathy symptoms had appeared. PBMCs were separated from 8 to 10 ml of fresh peripheral blood using Ficoll-Paque density gradient centrifugation. Progressor patients were first diagnosed with Graves' hyperthyroidism and then developed ophthalmopathy during follow-up. Trizol reagent was used to extract total RNA, and RNA quality was then checked on an Agilent 2100 Bioanalyzer.

The TCR beta CDR3 regions were amplified from RNA transcripts. For the first round of RT-PCR on the TCR CDR3, the HTBI primer set was used together with the Qiagen OneStep RT-PCR kit. The libraries were constructed in a second round of multiplex PCR and then size-selected and purified. Sequencing of the libraries was done on an Illumina HiSeq2000 using paired-end 100 bp reads. The study's processing was this. Raw data were processed with SOAPnuke, discarding reads with adapters, uncalled bases, mean Phred below 15, or no exact constant-primer or identifier match. High-quality paired reads were merged using COPE v1.2.5, and each unique nucleotide sequence was defined as a clonotype. MiTCR v1.1 was used to align clonotypes to the IMGT TRBV, TRBD and TRBJ reference segments. The analysis was restricted to V-J combinations with a frequency above 0.0001, which together covered 99.2% of the repertoires. A TCS score was defined as the ratio of F50 (clonal expansion) to E x V (chaos), with BLOSUM62-based TCRdist applied between CDR3 peptides within each V-J. Welch's t-statistics and random forest reduced around 520 V-J features to 13, which were used in a naive Bayes classifier (R e1071). Using fastp at Q25 and MiXCR, TCRdb reprocessed the public reads and kept productive beta chains. Each entry is one CDR3 protein sequence, shown with its most common DNA and genes. TCRdb's processing, not the authors' own work, is the source of the V and J calls. The sample table records under 200,000 distinct CDR3 sequences; approximately 9% of these occur just once. The ten largest make up roughly 23% of the sample.

This sample is part of a study of T cells in Graves' hyperthyroidism and ophthalmopathy (dated by TCRdb to the late 2010s). In terms of the full investigation: Peripheral blood was sampled at the time of initial diagnosis, prior to any treatment. To identify TCR V-J signatures that set the groups apart, the researchers used a discovery cohort of 100 patients, made up of under 45 with Graves' ophthalmopathy and 55 to 65 with stable Graves' hyperthyroidism. Prospective prediction of ophthalmopathy was tested in an independent validation cohort of 18 hyperthyroidism patients and approximately 17 patients who later progressed to ophthalmopathy. The 100 or so discovery patients were randomly split 7:3 into training and test sets. The study also compared thyroid tissue and blood T-cell repertoires from 6 or 7 Graves' hyperthyroidism patients. After blood sampling, hyperthyroidism patients were treated with methimazole at a starting dose of 30 mg daily, and ophthalmopathy patients were treated with high-dose intravenous methylprednisolone. According to the paper, TCR Vbeta CDR3 sequencing was carried out on 135 peripheral blood samples, which came from some 41 ophthalmopathy, approximately 78 hyperthyroidism and 17 progressor patients.

The CDR3 goes from the cysteine to the phenylalanine over 15 residues. Left in the record is the CDR3 DNA by itself, 45 bases read in frame from the first base. CDR1 LGHNA and CDR2 YNFKEQ are derived from the germline V gene. The research as a whole found: Most expanded thyroid clonotypes (frequency above 0.001) were also detected in blood, a finding suggesting that blood repertoires may reflect thyroid immune responses. In cross-validation, a model built on a 13 V-J signature told ophthalmopathy apart from stable hyperthyroidism with roughly 87% sensitivity and around 81% specificity, and in testing the same model reached 80%/75%. In validation, the model predicted progression to ophthalmopathy with approximately 70% sensitivity and about 72% specificity, a median of 6.5 months before onset. No statistical method was used to set the sample size in advance, and investigators knew the group allocation.

Sequencing input: blood. The receptor comes from a woman aged 18-35 years with Graves' hyperthyroidism that later progressed to Graves' ophthalmopathy. The V gene is TRBV4-2 and the J gene is TRBJ1-2; TRBD1 is a weak D gene call, 5 bases matching. The DNA sequence follows: TGTGCCGGCAGCCAAGATCGGGGGATTGAATATGGCTACACCTTC. Its amino acids are CAGSQDRGIEYGYTF.